This passage covers 21 T cell receptor beta chains from one sample sequenced in a study of regulatory T cells in long-lasting Graves disease. According to the study, TCR beta libraries were built with iRepertoire HTBI primers and CDR3-region Arm-PCR. Each CDR3 protein is one row after TCRdb ran MiXCR on the multiplex PCR reads. The sample includes 380,000 or so distinct CDR3 sequences, 16% of them seen just once. Time point of the sample: newly diagnosed GD, antithyroid drugs for less than 3 months. Isolated PBMC RNA provided the starting material for the TCR library. This sample was also put to use in a study of T cells in Graves' hyperthyroidism and ophthalmopathy.

This specimen was peripheral blood mononuclear cells (PBMCs), taken at new diagnosis, from a patient treated with antithyroid drugs. These receptors were obtained from a woman aged 18-29 years with Graves disease.

This clonotype showed up many times. The V and J genes are TRBV5-1 and TRBJ1-1; D remains unclear. CDR1 SGHRS and CDR2 YFSETQ come from the germline V gene. The CDR3 totals 13 residues. The V end lost 6 bases, the J end lost 0 bases, and 9 bases lay between the germline ends. The CDR3 nucleotides read TGCGCCAGCACGGCAGAAATGAACACTGAAGCTTTCTTT. This sequence encodes CASTAEMNTEAFF.

This clonotype was counted only a few times. The chain couples TRBV20-1 to TRBJ1-4; TRBD1 is a possible D gene (5 bases). There are 14 residues in the CDR3. Germline CDR1 DFQATT, CDR2 SNEGSKA (reference sequence). Deletions cut 7 bases from V and 3 bases from J, with 15 bases between. Here the CDR3 reads CSGEPRRANEKLFF. In nucleotides, the CDR3 is TGCAGTGGCGAGCCCCGCAGGGCTAATGAAAAACTGTTTTTT.

V usage is TRBV5-1 and J usage is TRBJ1-6, with D unclear. Germline-derived CDR1 and CDR2 are SGHRS and YFSETQ. The V end lost 2 bases, the J end lost 8 bases, and 11 bases lay between the germline ends. The CDR3 has 14 amino acids. Written as DNA, the CDR3 is TGCGCCAGCAGCTTAGAGGGCTCGGATTCACCCCTCCACTTT. This codes for CASSLEGSDSPLHF. The full variable domain, in which reference TRBV5-1 and TRBJ1-6 provide the parts outside the CDR3, is KAGVTQTPRYLIKTRGQQVTLSCSPISGHRSVSWYQQTPGQGLQFLFEYFSETQRNKGNFPGRFSGRQFSNSRSEMNVSTLELGDSALYLCASSLEGSDSPLHFGNGTRLTVT.

The V gene is TRBV2, the J gene TRBJ2-3; D gene uncertain. Germline V lookup: CDR1 SNHLY, CDR2 FYNNEI. There are 12 residues in the CDR3. V was clipped by 3 bases and J by 6 bases, with 7 bases between them. The CDR3 DNA reads TGTGCCAGCAGTGACTTTCGGGATACGCAGTATTTT. Its protein product is CASSDFRDTQYF.

This sequence joins TRBV5-6 and TRBJ1-1, with 9 bases lining up with TRBD1. J was trimmed by 5 bases and V by 1 base; bases with no gene match: 6. This CDR3 contains 15 residues. From germline, CDR1 is SGHDT and CDR2 YYEEEE. The CDR3 DNA sequence: TGTGCCAGCAGCTTGCCTGGGACAGGGTATACTGAAGCTTTCTTT. Protein: CASSLPGTGYTEAFF.

The chain combines TRBV4-1 with TRBJ2-7; 8 bases fit TRBD1. Germline CDR1 is MGHRA and CDR2 is YSYEKL. The CDR3 runs 17 residues. Trimming at V came to 4 bases and at J to 5 bases, leaving 16 bases not matched to a gene. CDR3 DNA: TGCGCCAGCAGCCGAAATGTGAAGACAGGGGACATGAACGAGCAGTACTTC. The encoded protein is CASSRNVKTGDMNEQYF.

The sample holds many counts of this clonotype. The chain couples TRBV5-1 to TRBJ1-2, with D tentatively TRBD1 (5 bases). This CDR3 region has 14 residues. Trimming took off 4 bases at V and 4 bases at J, with 14 bases between the two ends. Germline V gives CDR1 SGHRS, CDR2 YFSETQ. CDR3 in amino acids: CASSPGGALYGYTF. CDR3 DNA: TGCGCCAGCAGCCCGGGTGGGGCACTCTATGGCTACACCTTC.

The CDR3 here is CASSFTGTGGYNEQFF. Written as DNA, the CDR3 is TGTGCCAGCAGTTTCACCGGGACAGGCGGATACAATGAGCAGTTCTTC. The chain is built from TRBV2 and TRBJ2-1, with 8 positions matching TRBD1. This CDR3 region has 16 residues. Germline loops: CDR1 SNHLY, CDR2 FYNNEI. V was clipped by 5 bases and J by 4 bases; unmatched bases: 10. Full variable domain (missing parts from reference TRBV2 and TRBJ2-1): EPEVTQTPSHQVTQMGQEVILRCVPISNHLYFYWYRQILGQKVEFLVSFYNNEISEKSEIFDDQFSVERPDGSNFTLKIRSTKLEDSAMYFCASSFTGTGGYNEQFFGPGTRLTVL.

The table lists this clonotype with many counts. V and J are TRBV5-1 and TRBJ2-3; 10 nucleotides line up with TRBD2. In germline, CDR1 is SGHRS, CDR2 YFSETQ. The junction had 15 bases not matched to a gene; V was cut back by 4 bases and J by 4 bases. The CDR3 extends over 18 amino acids. The DNA for the CDR3 is TGCGCCAGCAGCACAGGATCGCTAGCGGGAGACTGGGCAGATACGCAGTATTTT. It is translated as CASSTGSLAGDWADTQYF.

This clonotype has at least ten counts. The genes are TRBV11-1 and TRBJ2-2; D is undetermined. Germline V gene lookup returns CDR1 SGHAT and CDR2 FQDESV (reference sequence). V was cut by 5 bases and J by 7 bases, with 11 bases left in between. The CDR3 runs 13 residues. The CDR3 loop is CASSPLVRGELFF. The CDR3 DNA sequence: TGTGCCAGCAGCCCGCTGGTCCGCGGGGAGCTGTTTTTT.

The table lists this clonotype with a few counts. The V gene is TRBV12-3 or TRBV12-4, the J gene TRBJ2-7, with TRBD1 matching over 10 bases. The length of the CDR3 is 15 residues. With 3 bases clipped from V and 4 bases from J, the junction kept 6 bases outside the gene matches. The CDR3 nucleotides read TGTGCCAGCAGTTTTCTTAGGGACAGGGGTTACGAGCAGTACTTC. Residues: CASSFLRDRGYEQYF.

This clonotype occurred many times. The rearrangement uses TRBV2 and TRBJ1-2, with 10 bases aligning to TRBD1. Trimming at V came to 6 bases and at J to 2 bases, leaving 9 bases not matched to a gene. Germline CDR1 is SNHLY and CDR2 is FYNNEI. CDR3 size: 16 residues. DNA of the CDR3: TGTGCCAGCAGCCCACCCGGGACAGGGGAAAACTATGGCTACACCTTC. Encoded protein: CASSPPGTGENYGYTF.

This clonotype was observed at least ten times. The rearrangement joins TRBV5-1 to TRBJ2-3; TRBD1 or TRBD2 may be the D gene (6 bases each). V was trimmed by 2 bases and J by 1 base, leaving 11 bases between them. The CDR3 is 15 amino acids. The germline V gene has CDR1 SGHRS and CDR2 YFSETQ. The CDR3: CASSFTGAGTDTQYF. The CDR3 DNA follows: TGCGCCAGCAGCTTTACGGGGGCCGGCACAGATACGCAGTATTTT.

This clonotype was counted once. The rearrangement joins TRBV25-1 to TRBJ2-7; 9 bases line up with TRBD2. The CDR3 length is 14 residues. V trimming: 6 bases; J trimming: 2 bases; junction bases outside the gene matches: 5. Germline V CDR1 and CDR2: MGHDK, SYGVNS. CDR3 sequence reads: CASSGLAYPYEQYF. DNA for the CDR3: TGTGCCAGCAGCGGACTAGCGTACCCCTACGAGCAGTACTTC.

The V call is TRBV29-1, the J call TRBJ1-4, with D maybe TRBD1 (6 bases). Germline V gene data show CDR1 as SQVTM and CDR2 as ANQGSEA. The CDR3 runs to 12 residues. The V end was cut by 6 bases, the J end by 8 bases, with 13 bases between. CDR3 region: CSVGGGGEKLFF. The CDR3 DNA sequence: TGCAGCGTGGGGGGCGGTGGGGAAAAACTGTTTTTT.

This clonotype was found a few times. The chain couples TRBV7-8 to TRBJ2-2; 9 nucleotides align to TRBD1. The V and J ends lost 8 bases and 0 bases, in that order; junction bases with no gene match: 1. CDR1 is SGHVS and CDR2 is FQNEAQ in the germline V gene. The CDR3 is 14 amino acids. CDR3 nucleotides: TGTGCCAGCGGGACAGGGTCGAACACCGGGGAGCTGTTTTTT. It translates to CASGTGSNTGELFF.

This clonotype showed up just a few times. The chain recombines TRBV7-2 with TRBJ2-6; a weak D match, TRBD1 (6 bases). This CDR3 contains 17 residues. The germline V gene has CDR1 SGHTA and CDR2 FQGNSA. V lost 5 bases, J lost 1 base, and 15 bases lay in between. The CDR3 sequence is CASSPGRGRSGANVLTF. CDR3 bases: TGTGCCAGCAGCCCCGGCAGGGGAAGATCTGGGGCCAACGTCCTGACTTTC.

The V call is TRBV7-9, the J call TRBJ1-3; no clear D. The CDR3 extends over 14 amino acids. Trimming removed 2 bases at V and 0 bases at J, with 5 bases between. Germline values: CDR1 SEHNR, CDR2 FQNEAQ (reference sequence). CDR3 in amino acids: CASSLSSSGNTIYF. The CDR3 nucleotides read TGTGCCAGCAGCTTATCGAGCTCTGGAAACACCATATATTTT. The full variable domain, completed using reference TRBV7-9 and TRBJ1-3, is DTGVSQNPRHKITKRGQNVTFRCDPISEHNRLYWYRQTLGQGPEFLTYFQNEAQLEKSRLLSDRFSAERPKGSFSTLEIQRTEQGDSAMYLCASSLSSSGNTIYFGEGSWLTVV.

This clonotype was seen many times. The chain carries TRBV28 and TRBJ1-2; D is ambiguous. The CDR3 is made up of 12 amino acids. The germline CDR1 and CDR2 sequences are MDHEN and SYDVKM. Trimming cost V 10 bases and J 2 bases, with 11 bases left between them. As DNA, the CDR3 is TGTGCCATAAGTTGGGGAAACTATGGCTACACCTTC. Its protein product is CAISWGNYGYTF.

This clonotype was observed at least ten times. This chain links TRBV3-1 with TRBJ2-1; D not certain. The CDR3 has 12 residues. Trimming left V 0 bases short and J 9 bases short, with 6 bases between. Per germline, CDR1 LGHDT and CDR2 YNNKEL (reference sequence). As DNA, the CDR3 is TGTGCCAGCAGCCAAGATTTTAGTGAGCAGTTCTTC. Translated, it gives CASSQDFSEQFF.

This clonotype was picked up many times. The V gene is TRBV7-2, the J gene TRBJ2-5; 7 bases match TRBD2. Germline lookup yields CDR1 SGHTA and CDR2 FQGNSA. The CDR3 contains 14 residues. The V and J ends lost 4 bases and 4 bases, in that order; junction bases with no gene match: 6. The CDR3 DNA reads TGTGCCAGCAGCTCCTGGACTAGTCGAGAGACCCAGTACTTC. Amino acids: CASSSWTSRETQYF.